The 26 T cell receptor beta chains in this list originate from one sample, sequenced in a study of memory CD4+ T cells and cytomegalovirus serostatus. Using immunoSEQ multiplex PCR, the repertoire was profiled, and TCRdb retains in-frame clones only, with some absent. The profile shows about 75,000 clones, around 80% of them singletons. Single viable CD3+CD4+CD8-CD45RO+ cells were sorted as the memory CD4+ T cells. The sequenced sample consisted of memory CD4+ T cells from blood. The receptors originated from an adult in good health and CMV-seropositive.

The rearrangement joins TRBV14 to TRBJ1-1; D possibly corresponds to TRBD1 (5 bases). Germline V lookup: CDR1 SGHDN, CDR2 FVKESK. This CDR3 contains 15 residues. Deletions cut 1 base from V and 7 bases from J, with 16 bases between. This CDR3 reads CASSQVYGRGGEAFF. The CDR3 coding sequence is TGTGCCAGCAGCCAAGTTTACGGTCGGGGCGGTGAAGCTTTCTTT.

V usage is TRBV2 and J usage is TRBJ1-1, with D unresolved. The CDR3 extends over 11 amino acids. Germline lookup yields CDR1 SNHLY and CDR2 FYNNEI. V dropped 7 bases and J dropped 1 base, with 4 bases sitting between them. As DNA, the CDR3 is TGTGCCAGCACCTCGAACACTGAAGCTTTCTTT. This codes for CASTSNTEAFF.

The chain links TRBV30 to TRBJ1-2; D is unclear. CDR1 and CDR2 (germline): GTSNPN, SVGIG (reference sequence). This CDR3 contains 12 residues. Trimming removed 3 bases from V and 2 bases from J, with 7 bases in between. The CDR3 coding sequence is TGTGCCTGGAGCTCAAAGAACTATGGCTACACCTTC. Translating gives CAWSSKNYGYTF.

This clone appeared a few times. The CDR3 DNA follows: TGTGCCAGCCGGAGGGGACTCCTTGGCTACACCTTC. Residues: CASRRGLLGYTF. The chain recombines TRBV2 with TRBJ1-2; possible D gene TRBD1, 5 bases. CDR3 length equals 12 residues. The V end lost 8 bases, the J end lost 7 bases, and 14 bases lay between the germline ends. Germline V gene sequence: CDR1 SNHLY, CDR2 FYNNEI.

The V call is TRBV28, the J call TRBJ1-1; D might be TRBD1 (5 bases). V lost 3 bases and J lost 0, with 14 bases in between. The CDR3 spans 16 residues. In germline, CDR1 is MDHEN, CDR2 SYDVKM. The CDR3 sequence: CASSLGGGVLNTEAFF. Written as DNA, the CDR3 is TGTGCCAGCAGTTTGGGGGGTGGTGTTTTGAACACTGAAGCTTTCTTT.

The chain links TRBV15 to TRBJ2-1, with D perhaps assigned TRBD1 or TRBD2 (6 bases each). Trimming stripped 3 bases from V and 0 bases from J, with 9 bases between. The CDR3 runs 15 residues. Germline values: CDR1 LNHNV, CDR2 YYDKDF (reference sequence). CDR3 nucleotides: TGTGCCACCAGCAGCGGGGGCCTCTCCTACAATGAGCAGTTCTTC. It codes for CATSSGGLSYNEQFF.

This clone turned up a few times. The rearrangement joins TRBV7-8 to TRBJ1-2; weak D call: TRBD1 (6 bases). With 5 bases removed from V and 3 bases from J, the gap between germline ends came to 16 bases. Germline assignment: CDR1 SGHVS and CDR2 FQNEAQ. The CDR3 consists of 15 residues. CDR3 residues: CASSLSTTGDYGYTF. The CDR3 DNA sequence: TGTGCCAGCAGCCTAAGCACGACAGGCGACTATGGCTACACCTTC.

This clone was seen a few times. This chain connects TRBV11-3 to TRBJ1-1; D not resolved. Germline CDR1 and CDR2: SGHNT and YENEEA. The CDR3 length is 13 residues. Trimming took 2 bases from V and 6 from J, leaving 10 bases between them. The CDR3 coding sequence is TGTGCCAGCAGCTTAAGTAACAGCGCTGAAGCTTTCTTT. It codes for CASSLSNSAEAFF.

This chain links TRBV7-9 with TRBJ1-2; 10 bases are a match to TRBD1. Germline loops: CDR1 SEHNR, CDR2 FQNEAQ (reference sequence). Unmatched junction bases numbered 6, after V lost 6 bases and J lost 8 bases. The length of the CDR3 is 13 residues. CDR3: CASSAWDRGGYTF. CDR3 coding DNA: TGTGCCAGCAGTGCTTGGGACAGGGGAGGCTACACCTTC.

The chain carries TRBV5-1 and TRBJ2-6; TRBD1 is a possible D gene (6 bases). V lost 0 bases and J 0 bases, leaving 16 bases between the germline ends. The germline gives CDR1 SGHRS, CDR2 YFSETQ. The CDR3 length is 19 residues. The CDR3 is CASSLAGTTANSGANVLTF. In DNA, the CDR3 is TGCGCCAGCAGCTTGGCCGGGACAACTGCCAACTCTGGGGCCAACGTCCTGACTTTC.

The V call is TRBV6-1, the J call TRBJ1-6; TRBD1 might be the D (6 bases). The CDR3 totals 14 residues. From germline, CDR1 is MNHNS and CDR2 SASEGT. V dropped 7 bases and J dropped 11 bases, with 18 bases sitting between them. DNA for the CDR3: TGTGCCAGCAATAACAGGGACTGGATTGCACCCCTCCACTTT. Protein: CASNNRDWIAPLHF.

This CDR3 is CASSSPGLAAYEQYV. CDR3 nucleotides: TGTGCCAGCAGCTCGCCCGGGCTAGCGGCCTACGAGCAGTACGTC. J is TRBJ2-7 and V is TRBV21-1; whether TRBD2, the table's D call, matches the DNA was not checked. TRBV21-1 counts as a pseudogene. The CDR3 extends over 15 amino acids.

This clone turned up a few times. V and J are TRBV5-8 and TRBJ2-7; D possibly uses TRBD1 or TRBD2 (5 bases each). V gave up 0 bases and J gave up 12 bases, with 16 bases separating them. The CDR3 sequence is 13 residues long. In germline, CDR1 is SGHTS, CDR2 YDEGEE. CDR3 region: CASSLAGTSTGYF. In DNA, the CDR3 is TGTGCCAGCAGCTTGGCCGGGACCTCAACGGGGTACTTC.

The gene calls are TRBV5-1 and TRBJ1-2; D is uncertain. The germline CDR1 and CDR2 sequences are SGHRS and YFSETQ. This CDR3 has 14 residues. V dropped 0 bases and J dropped 7 bases, with 13 bases sitting between them. The CDR3 DNA follows: TGCGCCAGCAGCTTGGAGCACCCCATCTCTGGCTACACCTTC. This encodes CASSLEHPISGYTF.

The chain employs TRBV5-4 and TRBJ1-4; weak D call: TRBD1 (6 bases). Germline V CDR1 and CDR2: SGHNT, YYREEE (reference sequence). The CDR3 extends over 15 amino acids. Trimming pared 0 bases from V and 3 bases from J, leaving 9 bases between. The CDR3, as DNA: TGTGCCAGCAGCTTGGAGGGGGTGGCTAATGAAAAACTGTTTTTT. It codes for CASSLEGVANEKLFF.

The chain carries TRBV7-8 and TRBJ1-2; the D is unclear. V was trimmed by 8 bases and J by 3 bases, leaving 16 bases between them. The CDR3 length is 14 residues. Germline CDR1 and CDR2: SGHVS and FQNEAQ. For the CDR3, the DNA is TGTGCCAGCTCCAGCGGGCTATCCTACTATGGCTACACCTTC. Residues: CASSSGLSYYGYTF.

The V and J genes are TRBV5-4 and TRBJ2-7; D possibly corresponds to TRBD2 (6 bases). Per germline, CDR1 SGHNT and CDR2 YYREEE (reference sequence). V shed 4 bases and J shed 0 bases, with 17 bases lying between them. This CDR3 region has 16 residues. The CDR3 sequence: CASSLGTPALSYEQYF. DNA of the CDR3: TGTGCCAGCAGCCTAGGGACTCCCGCCCTCTCCTACGAGCAGTACTTC.

This clone was counted only a few times. The rearrangement joins TRBV5-4 to TRBJ2-7; a possible D gene is TRBD1 (5 bases). The germline V gene encodes CDR1 SGHNT and CDR2 YYREEE (reference sequence). V was pared by 9 bases and J by 2 bases, with 21 bases between. CDR3 length: 15 amino acids. The CDR3 bases are TGTGCCACCCACCTAGGGGCATCGTCAGCCTACGAGCAGTACTTC. As protein: CATHLGASSAYEQYF. Together with reference TRBV5-4 and TRBJ2-7, the CDR3 gives the full variable domain: ETGVTQSPTHLIKTRGQQVTLRCSSQSGHNTVSWYQQALGQGPQFIFQYYREEENGRGNFPPRFSGLQFPNYSSELNVNALELDDSALYLCATHLGASSAYEQYFGPGTRLTVT.

This clone turned up a few times. This chain joins TRBV6-5 and TRBJ1-1, with D unresolved. Germline CDR1 is MNHEY and CDR2 is SVGAGI. CDR3 length equals 12 residues. Trimming removed 0 bases at V and 7 bases at J, with 6 bases between. CDR3 sequence reads: CASSYSMGEAFF. Here the CDR3 DNA reads TGTGCCAGCAGTTACTCGATGGGTGAAGCTTTCTTT.

The V call is TRBV4-3, the J call TRBJ1-5; no firm D call. Germline V gives CDR1 LGHNA, CDR2 YSLEER. The CDR3 runs to 14 residues. Trimming removed 3 bases from V and 1 base from J, with 7 bases in between. The chain's CDR3 is CASSQQRSNQPQHF. CDR3 nucleotide sequence: TGCGCCAGCAGCCAGCAGCGAAGCAATCAGCCCCAGCATTTT.

The genes are TRBV29-1 and TRBJ2-7; D possibly uses TRBD1 or TRBD2 (6 bases each). The CDR3 loop spans 14 amino acids. Germline CDR1 SQVTM, CDR2 ANQGSEA. CDR3 amino acids: CSPMRGAYDAEQYV. For the CDR3, the DNA is TGCAGTCCGATGAGGGGGGCCTATGATGCCGAGCAGTACGTC.

V and J are TRBV6-5 and TRBJ2-6; 7 nucleotides match TRBD1. This CDR3 region has 15 residues. Losses at the gene ends were 6 bases for V and 4 bases for J; bases not matched to a gene: 6. CDR1 and CDR2 (germline): MNHEY, SVGAGI. The CDR3 region is CASRSGGPGANVLTF. CDR3 in DNA: TGTGCCAGCAGGTCAGGGGGACCCGGGGCCAACGTCCTGACTTTC.

This sequence joins TRBV5-1 and TRBJ2-1; possibly TRBD1 for D (6 bases). Germline CDR1 is SGHRS and CDR2 is YFSETQ. V was pared by 0 bases and J by 8 bases, with 21 bases between. This CDR3 spans 17 amino acids. CDR3 loop: CASSLAPNRVGTDEQFF. The CDR3 DNA reads TGCGCCAGCAGCTTGGCGCCTAACAGGGTGGGGACCGATGAGCAGTTCTTC.

In regard to this clone: The germline gene is not matched at one end of the junction; a read error may be the cause. The chain links TRBV7-7 to TRBJ2-5; 9 positions agree with TRBD1. The CDR3 spans 15 residues. Germline V gene sequence: CDR1 SSHAT, CDR2 FNYEAQ (reference sequence). The CDR3 protein is CASSLGTGHQETQYF. CDR3 DNA sequence: TGTGCTAGCAGCTTAGGGACAGGGCACCAAGAGACCCAGTACTTC.

This chain links TRBV9 with TRBJ2-7; 7 bases match TRBD1. The CDR3 is 14 amino acids. The germline CDR1 and CDR2 sequences are SGDLS and YYNGEE. With V trimmed by 7 bases and J by 5 bases, 12 bases remained unmatched. CDR3 residues: CASRASDRVHEQYV. The CDR3, as DNA: TGTGCCAGCCGCGCTTCAGACAGGGTGCACGAGCAGTACGTC.

The chain links TRBV7-6 to TRBJ2-7, with D maybe TRBD2 (7 bases). V lost 5 bases, J lost 7 bases, and 24 bases lay in between. CDR1 is SGHVS and CDR2 is FNYEAQ in the germline V gene. This CDR3 is 16 amino acids long. The CDR3 DNA is TGTGCCAGCAGCCCTGGCAAATCGGGGGGCTTCCGGGAGCAGTACTTC. Protein product: CASSPGKSGGFREQYF. The full variable domain, with the rest looked up from reference TRBV7-6 and TRBJ2-7, is GAGVSQSPRYKVTKRGQDVALRCDPISGHVSLYWYRQALGQGPEFLTYFNYEAQQDKSGLPNDRFSAERPEGSISTLTIQRTEQRDSAMYRCASSPGKSGGFREQYFGPGTRLTVT.